This TCR beta chain was identified during a study of spatial heterogeneity in lung cancer. Whole-study context: Across tumor regions, counts of TCR transcripts showed a strong correlation with a T cell module score derived from matched bulk RNA-seq.

The study's findings and limits: Tumors with more nonsynonymous mutations had more expanded intratumoral alpha and beta TCRs.

Trimming stripped 2 bases from V and 0 bases from J, with 17 bases between. CDR3 size: 18 residues. This clonotype was picked up many times. The antigen is unknown. Because this beta chain is a stray read in a library intended to capture alpha chains, its abundance should not be given much weight. TCRdb used MiXCR to reprocess the 5' RACE reads, holding one entry per CDR3 protein. The sample includes 6,000 to 8,500 distinct CDR3 sequences, around 12% seen only once; the top ten take over 7.5%. Documented time point: sample taken at primary tumor resection. Donation came from some 72 patients with untreated early-stage non-small cell lung cancer.

This sequence joins TRBV12-3 or TRBV12-4 and TRBJ2-4, with D possibly TRBD2 on 7 matching bases. The sequence came from a male donor with early-stage non-small cell lung cancer. The sequencing used lung tumor tissue, collected at surgery. The CDR3 sequence: CASSLRGREALAKNIQYF. The DNA of the CDR3 is TGTGCCAGCAGTTTAAGGGGGAGGGAGGCCCTAGCCAAAAACATTCAGTACTTC.